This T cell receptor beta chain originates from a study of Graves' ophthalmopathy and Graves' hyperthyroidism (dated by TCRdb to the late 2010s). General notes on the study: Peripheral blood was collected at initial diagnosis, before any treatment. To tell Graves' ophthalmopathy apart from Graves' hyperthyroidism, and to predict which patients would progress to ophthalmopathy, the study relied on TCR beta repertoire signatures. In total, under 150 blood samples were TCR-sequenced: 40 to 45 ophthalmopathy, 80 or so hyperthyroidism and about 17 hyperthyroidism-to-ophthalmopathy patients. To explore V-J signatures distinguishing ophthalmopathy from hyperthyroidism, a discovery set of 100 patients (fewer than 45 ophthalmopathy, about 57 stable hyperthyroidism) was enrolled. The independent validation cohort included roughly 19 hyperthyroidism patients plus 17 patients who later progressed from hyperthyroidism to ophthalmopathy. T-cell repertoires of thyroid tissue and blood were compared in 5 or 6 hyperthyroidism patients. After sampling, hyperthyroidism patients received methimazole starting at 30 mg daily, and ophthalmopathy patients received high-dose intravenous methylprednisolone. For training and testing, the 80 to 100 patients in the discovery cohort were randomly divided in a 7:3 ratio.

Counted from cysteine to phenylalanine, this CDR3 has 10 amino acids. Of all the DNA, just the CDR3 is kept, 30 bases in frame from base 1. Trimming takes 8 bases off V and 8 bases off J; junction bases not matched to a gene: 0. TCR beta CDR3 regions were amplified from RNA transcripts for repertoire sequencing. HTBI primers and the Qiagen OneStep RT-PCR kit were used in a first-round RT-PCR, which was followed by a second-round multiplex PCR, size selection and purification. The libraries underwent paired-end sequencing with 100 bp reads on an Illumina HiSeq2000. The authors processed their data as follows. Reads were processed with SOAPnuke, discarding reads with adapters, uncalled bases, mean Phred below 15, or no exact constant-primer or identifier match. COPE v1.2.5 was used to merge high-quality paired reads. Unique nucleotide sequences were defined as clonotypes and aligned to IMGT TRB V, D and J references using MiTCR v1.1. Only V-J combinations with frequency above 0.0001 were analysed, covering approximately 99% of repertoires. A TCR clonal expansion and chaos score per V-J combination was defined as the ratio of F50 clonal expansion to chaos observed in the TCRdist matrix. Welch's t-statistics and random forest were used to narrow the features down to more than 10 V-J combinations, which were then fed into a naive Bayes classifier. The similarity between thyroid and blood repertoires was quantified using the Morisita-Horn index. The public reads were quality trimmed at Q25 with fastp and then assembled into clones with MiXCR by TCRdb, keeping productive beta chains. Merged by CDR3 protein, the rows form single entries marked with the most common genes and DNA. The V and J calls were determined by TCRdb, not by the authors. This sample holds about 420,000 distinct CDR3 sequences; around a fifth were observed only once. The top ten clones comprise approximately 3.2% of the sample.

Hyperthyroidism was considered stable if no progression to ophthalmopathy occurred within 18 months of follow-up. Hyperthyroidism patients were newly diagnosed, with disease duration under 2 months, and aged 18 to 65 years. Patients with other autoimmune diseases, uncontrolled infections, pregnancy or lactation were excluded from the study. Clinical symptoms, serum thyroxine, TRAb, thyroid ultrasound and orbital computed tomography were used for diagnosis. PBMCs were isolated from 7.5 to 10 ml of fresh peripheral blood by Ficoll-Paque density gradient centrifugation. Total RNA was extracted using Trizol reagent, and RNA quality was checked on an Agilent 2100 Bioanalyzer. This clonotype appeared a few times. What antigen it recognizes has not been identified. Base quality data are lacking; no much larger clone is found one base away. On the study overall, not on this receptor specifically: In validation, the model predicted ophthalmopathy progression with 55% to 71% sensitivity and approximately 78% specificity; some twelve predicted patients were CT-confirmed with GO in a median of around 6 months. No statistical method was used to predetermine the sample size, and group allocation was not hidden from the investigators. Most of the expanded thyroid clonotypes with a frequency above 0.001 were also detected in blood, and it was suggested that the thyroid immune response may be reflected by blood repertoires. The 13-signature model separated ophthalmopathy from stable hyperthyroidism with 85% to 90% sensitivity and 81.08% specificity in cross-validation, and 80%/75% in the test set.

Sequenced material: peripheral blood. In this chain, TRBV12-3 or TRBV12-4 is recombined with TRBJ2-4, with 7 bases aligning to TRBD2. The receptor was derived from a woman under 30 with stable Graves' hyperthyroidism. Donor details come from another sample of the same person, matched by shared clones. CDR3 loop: CASGGDIQYF. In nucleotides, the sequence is TGTGCCAGCGGGGGGGACATTCAGTACTTC.